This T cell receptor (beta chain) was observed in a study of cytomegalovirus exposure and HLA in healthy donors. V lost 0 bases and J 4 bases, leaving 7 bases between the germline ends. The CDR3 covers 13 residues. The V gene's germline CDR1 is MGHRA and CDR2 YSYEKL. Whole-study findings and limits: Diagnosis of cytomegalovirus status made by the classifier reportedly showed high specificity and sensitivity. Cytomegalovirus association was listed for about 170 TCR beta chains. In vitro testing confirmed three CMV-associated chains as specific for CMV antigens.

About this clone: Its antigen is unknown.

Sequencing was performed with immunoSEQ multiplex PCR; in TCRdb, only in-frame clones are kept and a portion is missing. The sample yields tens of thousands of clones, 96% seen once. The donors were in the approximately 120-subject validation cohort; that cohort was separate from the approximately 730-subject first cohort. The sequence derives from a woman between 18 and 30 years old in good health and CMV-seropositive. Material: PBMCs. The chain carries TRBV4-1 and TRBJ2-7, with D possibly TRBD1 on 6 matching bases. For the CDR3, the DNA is TGCGCCAGCAGCCAAGATCAGGGGTACGAGCAGTACTTC. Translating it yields CASSQDQGYEQYF.